In its sample, the clone carrying this T cell receptor beta chain was seen once. Assignment of participants to cohorts was predicated upon participant-reported clinical history. The authors' processing: Amplified reference gene primers provided the basis for estimating nucleated cell counts. Generated by immunoSEQ multiplex PCR, the TCRdb table keeps only in-frame clones and is missing some. V, J and clone size derive from that table, while D and trimming were established from the DNA sequence. Of some 170,000 clones in the sample, approximately 82% were seen once. The data originate from a study of blood T cell repertoires in COVID-19. The wider study: T cells, B-cell-depleted T cells, or PBMCs provided the cDNA or gDNA that served as material.

Germline CDR1 is MNHEY and CDR2 is SMNVEV (reference sequence). The V gene end was trimmed by 10 bases and the J gene end by 1 base; junction bases not matched to a gene: 20. There are 19 residues in the CDR3. The TCR comes from a woman aged 45-65 years who had recovered from COVID-19. The source material was PBMCs or T cells enriched from blood (not recorded which). The chain links TRBV27 to TRBJ2-2; 8 bases align to TRBD1. CDR3 region: CATKQWRLSGGRNTGELFF. For the CDR3, the DNA is TGTGCCACCAAGCAGTGGAGGTTGTCAGGGGGCCGGAACACCGGGGAGCTGTTTTTT.